A selection of T cell receptor beta chains follows, all from one sample in a study of shared clonotypes between healthy human individuals. Assay: immunoSEQ multiplex PCR; the TCRdb copy retains only in-frame clones and omits some. Of roughly 590,000 clones listed, just under 97% were seen once; the top ten hold 0.095% to 0.12%. The specimen was naive CD8+ T cells sorted from blood. Source of these receptors: a woman in her thirties in good health. CDR3s include the opening cysteine and the closing phenylalanine or tryptophan. Each record gives: J gene, D gene, V gene, clone size, CDR3 protein, CDR3 DNA. The D gene is left open where the match is weak. Some rows have no size entry. The others give once, few or many, or a class for an expanded clone.

>TRBJ1-1|.|TRBV28|.
CASRPRLGMGTEAFF
TGTGCCAGCAGGCCCCGACTGGGGATGGGCACTGAAGCTTTCTTT
>TRBJ2-1|.|TRBV9|.
CASSALGNEQFF
TGTGCCAGCAGCGCGTTAGGCAATGAGCAGTTCTTC
>TRBJ2-1|TRBD1|TRBV4-1|.
CASSHGTGGRVHEQFF
TGCGCCAGCAGCCACGGAACAGGGGGCAGGGTACATGAGCAGTTCTTC
>TRBJ2-7|.|TRBV30|.
CAWSSDRREQYF
TGTGCCTGGAGCTCCGATCGGCGGGAGCAGTACTTC
>TRBJ2-7|.|TRBV6-5|once
CASSPRSGTVYEQYF
TGTGCCAGCAGCCCCAGGAGCGGAACTGTCTACGAGCAGTACTTC
>TRBJ2-7|.|TRBV27|.
CASSPIAGEQYF
TGTGCCAGCAGTCCAATAGCTGGGGAGCAGTACTTC
>TRBJ2-2|.|TRBV2|.
CASSEYNTGELFF
TGTGCCAGCAGTGAATACAACACCGGGGAGCTGTTTTTT
>TRBJ2-3|.|TRBV4-2|.
CASSHPPSTDTQYF
TGTGCCAGCAGCCACCCCCCTAGCACAGATACGCAGTATTTT
>TRBJ1-2|TRBD1|TRBV6-1|.
CASSESGTGGNFYGYTF
TGTGCCAGCAGTGAAAGCGGGACAGGGGGGAACTTCTATGGCTACACCTTC
>TRBJ2-7|.|TRBV27|.
CASSFIRGDSSYEQYF
TGTGCCAGCAGTTTCATAAGGGGCGATAGCTCCTACGAGCAGTACTTC
>TRBJ1-4|TRBD1|TRBV5-1|.
CASRTTGAGTNEKLFF
TGCGCCAGCAGGACCACAGGGGCGGGGACTAATGAAAAACTGTTTTTT
>TRBJ2-1|.|TRBV25-1|.
CASSGGSYNEQFF
TGTGCCAGCAGTGGCGGCTCCTACAATGAGCAGTTCTTC
>TRBJ2-1|.|TRBV5-8|.
CASSLPFYNEQFF
TGTGCCAGCAGCTTGCCTTTCTACAATGAGCAGTTCTTC
>TRBJ2-7|TRBD2|TRBV13|.
CASSLRLAVSSYEQYF
TGTGCCAGCAGCTTACGACTAGCGGTGAGCTCCTACGAGCAGTACTTC
>TRBJ1-1|.|TRBV28|.
CASSLGAEAFF
TGTGCCAGCAGTTTGGGCGCTGAAGCTTTCTTT
>TRBJ2-3|.|TRBV5-6|.
CASSPAYTDTQYF
TGTGCCAGCAGCCCCGCCTATACAGATACGCAGTATTTT
>TRBJ1-4|.|TRBV30|.
CAWSPGGGVNEKLFF
TGTGCCTGGAGTCCCGGTGGGGGGGTTAATGAAAAACTGTTTTTT
>TRBJ1-5|.|TRBV25-1|.
CASSESGVQPQHF
TGTGCCAGCAGTGAATCGGGGGTCCAGCCCCAGCATTTT
>TRBJ2-1|TRBD1|TRBV7-8|.
CASSLSTGGMYNEQFF
TGTGCCAGCAGCCTCTCGACAGGGGGCATGTACAATGAGCAGTTCTTC
>TRBJ2-3|.|TRBV28|once
CASGAGQQRADTQYF
TGTGCCAGCGGGGCCGGGCAACAAAGAGCAGATACGCAGTATTTT
>TRBJ1-1|.|TRBV19|.
CASSIDNREMNTEAFF
TGTGCCAGTAGTATCGACAACCGAGAAATGAACACTGAAGCTTTCTTT
>TRBJ2-2|.|TRBV25-1|.
CATGYTGELFF
TGTGCCACCGGTTACACCGGGGAGCTGTTTTTT
>TRBJ2-1|.|TRBV19|.
CASSIDNSNFYNEQFF
TGTGCCAGTAGTATAGATAACAGCAACTTCTACAATGAGCAGTTCTTC
>TRBJ2-7|.|TRBV29-1|.
CSVDGRGAYEQYF
TGCAGCGTTGATGGGAGAGGAGCCTACGAGCAGTACTTC
>TRBJ1-1|.|TRBV7-9|.
CASSLALGNTEAFF
TGTGCCAGCAGCTTAGCGCTGGGGAACACTGAAGCTTTCTTT
>TRBJ1-3|TRBD1|TRBV6-6|.
CASSRRDSTGNTIYF
TGTGCCAGCAGTAGAAGGGACAGCACTGGAAACACCATATATTTT
>TRBJ2-5|TRBD2|TRBV13|.
CASSERGSEETQYF
TGTGCCAGCAGCGAGCGGGGTAGCGAGGAGACCCAGTACTTC
>TRBJ2-3|TRBD2|TRBV6-1|.
CASRILAEPTDTQYF
TGTGCCAGCAGGATACTAGCGGAACCCACAGATACGCAGTATTTT
>TRBJ2-1|.|TRBV11-1|.
CASSLGASIAYNEQFF
TGTGCCAGCAGCTTAGGGGCTAGCATTGCCTACAATGAGCAGTTCTTC
>TRBJ2-7|.|TRBV7-8|.
CASSLGLSYEQYF
TGTGCCAGCAGCTTAGGGTTGAGCTACGAGCAGTACTTC
>TRBJ2-5|TRBD1|TRBV18|.
CASSPLKGADETQYF
TGTGCCAGCTCACCACTGAAGGGGGCAGATGAGACCCAGTACTTC
>TRBJ2-7|TRBD2|TRBV2|.
CASSGGLAGVLDEQYF
TGTGCCAGCAGTGGAGGACTAGCGGGAGTCCTCGACGAGCAGTACTTC
>TRBJ2-7|TRBD2|TRBV6-5|.
CASTISTSGSYEQYF
TGTGCCAGCACCATCAGCACTAGCGGGAGTTACGAGCAGTACTTC
>TRBJ1-1|.|TRBV7-2|.
CASSFATGTEAFF
TGTGCCAGCAGCTTTGCTACTGGGACTGAAGCTTTCTTT
>TRBJ2-3|.|TRBV11-1|.
CASSLPGGTDTQYF
TGTGCCAGCAGCTTACCAGGGGGGACAGATACGCAGTATTTT
>TRBJ1-4|TRBD1|TRBV27|once
CASSLSGRGIANEKLFF
TGTGCCAGCAGTTTATCAGGCAGGGGGATCGCTAATGAAAAACTGTTTTTT
>TRBJ2-5|.|TRBV7-9|.
CASSSSGPPWETQYF
TGTGCCAGCAGCTCTTCGGGACCCCCCTGGGAGACCCAGTACTTC
>TRBJ2-7|TRBD2|TRBV9|.
CASNVASAGEGEQYF
TGTGCCAGCAACGTAGCTTCAGCGGGAGAAGGCGAGCAGTACTTC
>TRBJ2-1|TRBD2|TRBV5-4|.
CASSLGGIRAGGAVQFF
TGTGCCAGCAGCCTAGGGGGGATAAGAGCGGGAGGGGCAGTTCAGTTCTTC
>TRBJ1-4|.|TRBV19|.
CASSIGQTTNEKLFF
TGTGCCAGTAGTATAGGACAGACAACTAATGAAAAACTGTTTTTT
>TRBJ2-3|.|TRBV15|.
CATSEPVSRMGTDTQYF
TGTGCCACCAGCGAACCCGTCTCGCGTATGGGCACAGATACGCAGTATTTT
>TRBJ2-7|.|TRBV5-5|.
CASSPGLGDYEQYF
TGTGCCAGCAGTCCCGGGTTAGGGGATTACGAGCAGTACTTC
>TRBJ1-3|TRBD1|TRBV28|.
CASSYSRTGGNTIYF
TGTGCCAGCAGTTATTCCCGGACAGGGGGAAACACCATATATTTT
>TRBJ1-1|.|TRBV9|.
CASSVTENTEAFF
TGTGCCAGCAGCGTCACTGAGAACACTGAAGCTTTCTTT
>TRBJ2-1|.|TRBV28|.
CASSLRGVVEQFF
TGTGCCAGCAGTTTACGTGGCGTCGTCGAGCAGTTCTTC
>TRBJ2-7|.|TRBV28|.
CASSLLPTYEQYF
TGTGCCAGCAGTTTGTTGCCGACCTACGAGCAGTACTTC
>TRBJ2-7|TRBD1|TRBV28|.
CASTKTGSPYEQYF
TGTGCCAGCACCAAGACAGGGTCTCCCTACGAGCAGTACTTC
>TRBJ1-2|.|TRBV6-6|.
CASSHTTYRITYTF
TGTGCCAGCAGTCATACCACCTACCGGATCACCTACACCTTC
>TRBJ2-1|.|TRBV9|.
CASSVGGGSDEQFF
TGTGCCAGCAGCGTAGGAGGAGGATCGGATGAGCAGTTCTTC
>TRBJ2-3|.|TRBV1|once
CTSSQGLGVADTQYF
TGCACCAGCAGCCAAGGGCTGGGGGTTGCAGATACGCAGTATTTT
>TRBJ2-7|.|TRBV28|.
CASSSPVGAEEQYF
TGTGCCAGCAGTTCCCCGGTGGGGGCTGAGGAGCAGTACTTC
>TRBJ1-1|.|TRBV4-1|.
CASSLKSGIHLDFTEAFF
TGCGCCAGCAGCCTAAAATCCGGCATCCACCTTGATTTCACTGAAGCTTTCTTT
>TRBJ2-7|TRBD1|TRBV4-1|.
CASSHEGQLYEQYF
TGCGCCAGCAGCCATGAGGGACAGCTCTACGAGCAGTACTTC